This TCR beta chain was captured by sequencing in a study of cytotoxic CD8 clonotypes in ibrutinib-treated CLL. The overall study: Researchers reported around 10 relapsed/refractory and roughly 14 treatment-naive patients, 17 to 18 of them IGHV unmutated.

Trimming shortened V by 5 bases and J by 3 bases, and 12 bases separated the two germline ends. The CDR3 sequence is 15 residues long. The germline V gene has CDR1 SGHRS and CDR2 YFSETQ. Generated by immunoSEQ multiplex PCR, the TCRdb table keeps only in-frame clones and is missing some. The sample has more than 75,000 clones, around 77% seen once. This clone was seen a handful of times. The input for sequencing was PBMCs, taken after 24 months of ibrutinib treatment. This TCR derives from a human donor with chronic lymphocytic leukemia. This chain links TRBV5-1 with TRBJ2-6; tentatively, D is TRBD1 or TRBD2 (6 bases each). The CDR3 nucleotides read TGCGCCAGCAGGCCACAGGGAGGTGGGGCCAACGTCCTGACTTTC. Its protein product is CASRPQGGGANVLTF.